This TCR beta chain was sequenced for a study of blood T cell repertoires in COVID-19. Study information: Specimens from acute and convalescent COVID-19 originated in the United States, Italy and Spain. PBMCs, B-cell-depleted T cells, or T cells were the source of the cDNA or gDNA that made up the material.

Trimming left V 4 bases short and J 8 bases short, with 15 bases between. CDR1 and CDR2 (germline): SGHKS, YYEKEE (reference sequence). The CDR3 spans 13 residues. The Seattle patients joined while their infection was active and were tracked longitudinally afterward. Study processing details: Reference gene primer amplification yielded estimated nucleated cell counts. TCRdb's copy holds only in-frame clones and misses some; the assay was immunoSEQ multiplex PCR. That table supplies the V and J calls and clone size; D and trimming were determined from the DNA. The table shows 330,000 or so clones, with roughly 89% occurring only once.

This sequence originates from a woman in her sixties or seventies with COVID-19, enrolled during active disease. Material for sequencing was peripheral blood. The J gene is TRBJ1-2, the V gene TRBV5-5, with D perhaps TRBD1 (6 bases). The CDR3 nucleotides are TGTGCCAGCAGCGTTACAGGGTCTCTCGGCTACACCTTC. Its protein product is CASSVTGSLGYTF.